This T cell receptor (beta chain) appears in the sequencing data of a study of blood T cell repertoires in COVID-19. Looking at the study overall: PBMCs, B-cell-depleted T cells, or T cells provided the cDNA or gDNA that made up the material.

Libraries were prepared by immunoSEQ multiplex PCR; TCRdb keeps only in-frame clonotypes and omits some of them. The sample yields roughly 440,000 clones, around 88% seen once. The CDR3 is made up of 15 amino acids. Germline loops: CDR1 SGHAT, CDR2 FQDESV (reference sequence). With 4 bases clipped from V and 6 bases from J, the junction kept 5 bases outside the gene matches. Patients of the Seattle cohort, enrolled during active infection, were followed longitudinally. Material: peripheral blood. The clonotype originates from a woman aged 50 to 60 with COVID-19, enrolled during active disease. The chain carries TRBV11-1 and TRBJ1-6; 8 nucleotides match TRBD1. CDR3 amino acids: CASSSGQGGNSPLHF. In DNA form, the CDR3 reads TGTGCCAGCAGCTCCGGACAGGGTGGTAATTCACCCCTCCACTTT. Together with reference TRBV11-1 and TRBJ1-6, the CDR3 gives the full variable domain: EAEVAQSPRYKITEKSQAVAFWCDPISGHATLYWYRQILGQGPELLVQFQDESVVDDSQLPKDRFSAERLKGVDSTLKIQPAELGDSAMYLCASSSGQGGNSPLHFGNGTRLTVT.